This T cell receptor (beta chain) was obtained from a study of cytomegalovirus exposure and HLA in healthy donors. The wider study: The study's early data release held some 85 million unique TCRs from HLA-typed donors.

The CDR3 is 14 residues long. With V trimmed by 4 bases and J by 8 bases, 6 bases remained unmatched. The germline V gene encodes CDR1 SGHRS and CDR2 YFSETQ. Vbeta (60) and Jbeta (13) primers were used in the PCR. Clones were sequenced by immunoSEQ multiplex PCR, and TCRdb holds only the in-frame ones, with some missing. This table has tens of thousands of clones, about four fifths appearing once. Turning to this clone: Antigen specificity is unknown.

Findings of the study overall: The classifier, whose performance was assessed in both the original and validation cohorts, reportedly diagnosed cytomegalovirus status with high specificity and sensitivity. No immune exposure information besides CMV serostatus was available. A missense variant in DCLRE1C was later tied to TCR beta V- and J-gene trimming.

The material sequenced was PBMCs. The origin of this receptor is a man over 45 in good health and CMV-seropositive. The chain carries TRBV5-1 and TRBJ2-1; the match to TRBD2 covers 10 bases. CDR3 protein: CASSPRTSGDEQFF. For the CDR3, the DNA is TGCGCCAGCAGCCCCCGGACTAGCGGCGATGAGCAGTTCTTC.